The clone carrying this TCR beta chain has just a few counts. As yet, its antigen is unknown. V lost 6 bases to trimming and J lost 1 base, with 13 bases between them. CDR3 length equals 14 residues. Germline V gives CDR1 DFQATT, CDR2 SNEGSKA (reference sequence). Amplification of TCR alpha and beta CDR3 regions from RNA used iRepertoire nested multiplex PCR. Each CDR3 protein is one row after TCRdb ran MiXCR on the multiplex PCR reads. The data contain under 150,000 distinct CDR3 sequences, 35% to 50% of them singletons. The sample originates from a study of glioma-infiltrating T cells. General observations from the study: Only very few CDR3 sequences appeared in both tissue and blood. Tissue-blood divergence was below expectation in non-neoplastic patients, above in gliomas.

The specimen sequenced was glioma tissue, nonneoplastic brain tissue, or PBMCs (not recorded which). The sequence was obtained from a human donor with low-grade glioma or glioblastoma, undergoing nonglioma brain surgery, or in good health (not recorded which). This chain links TRBV20-1 with TRBJ2-1; the D gene is possibly TRBD2 (7 bases). As DNA, the CDR3 is TGCAGTGCGAGGGGGGGACCGTCCTACAATGAGCAGTTCTTC. Its protein product is CSARGGPSYNEQFF.